A selection of T cell receptor beta chains follows, all from one sample in a study of fetal regulatory T cell absence and autoimmunity. Here immunoSEQ multiplex PCR was the method, and the copy in TCRdb shows in-frame clones only, minus some. Seen here are about 46,000 clones, about 80% observed once, and the top ten hold 0.41%. Sequences were obtained from cord blood. The receptors derive from a newborn boy with IPEX syndrome. Both conserved end residues are part of each CDR3. D genes are given only for firm matches. A row's size may be missing; if present it is once, few, many or a size class.

D gene: NA
V gene: TRBV30
J gene: TRBJ1-6
clone size: NA
CDR3 length: 15
CDR3 DNA: TGTGCCAGCCGGGACATAACCTCCTATAATTCACCCCTCCACTTT
CDR3 protein: CASRDITSYNSPLHF

D gene: NA
V gene: TRBV7-2
J gene: TRBJ2-1
clone size: NA
CDR3 length: 15
CDR3 DNA: TGTGCCAGCAGCTTGGGGTGGACCCCCTACAATGAGCAGTTCTTC
CDR3 protein: CASSLGWTPYNEQFF

D gene: NA
V gene: TRBV6-1
J gene: TRBJ1-1
clone size: NA
CDR3 length: 14
CDR3 DNA: TGTGCCAGCAGATGGACCGGGCCGAACACTGAAGCTTTCTTT
CDR3 protein: CASRWTGPNTEAFF

D gene: NA
V gene: TRBV4-1
J gene: TRBJ1-1
clone size: NA
CDR3 length: 13
CDR3 DNA: TGCGCCAGCAGCCAAGATCGGTGGACTGAAGCTTTCTTT
CDR3 protein: CASSQDRWTEAFF

D gene: NA
V gene: TRBV7-9
J gene: TRBJ2-7
clone size: NA
CDR3 length: 14
CDR3 DNA: TGTGCCAGCAGCAGCGCCTTCCGGGGGAACGAGCAGTACTTC
CDR3 protein: CASSSAFRGNEQYF

D gene: NA
V gene: TRBV9
J gene: TRBJ2-3
clone size: once
CDR3 length: 14
CDR3 DNA: TGTGCCAGCAGCGTACGGGCGAGCACAGATACGCAGTATTTT
CDR3 protein: CASSVRASTDTQYF

D gene: NA
V gene: TRBV5-5
J gene: TRBJ1-5
clone size: few
CDR3 length: 14
CDR3 DNA: TGTGCCAGCAGCTTGAGAATGAGCAATCAGCCCCAGCATTTT
CDR3 protein: CASSLRMSNQPQHF

D gene: TRBD2
V gene: TRBV10-1
J gene: TRBJ2-7
clone size: few
CDR3 length: 14
CDR3 DNA: TGCGCCAGCAGTGGATCTAGCGGCTCCTACGAGCAGTACTTC
CDR3 protein: CASSGSSGSYEQYF

D gene: NA
V gene: TRBV9
J gene: TRBJ1-2
clone size: NA
CDR3 length: 15
CDR3 DNA: TGTGCCAGCAGCCCCAGGCAGGGGTGGGGGTATGGCTACACCTTC
CDR3 protein: CASSPRQGWGYGYTF

D gene: NA
V gene: TRBV30
J gene: TRBJ1-4
clone size: few
CDR3 length: 15
CDR3 DNA: TGTGCCTGGAGTGTATCTGCGGGGCCTAATGAAAAACTGTTTTTT
CDR3 protein: CAWSVSAGPNEKLFF

D gene: NA
V gene: TRBV28
J gene: TRBJ1-1
clone size: once
CDR3 length: 10
CDR3 DNA: TGTGCCAGCAGAGACTTACAAGCTTTCTTT
CDR3 protein: CASRDLQAFF

D gene: TRBD2
V gene: TRBV19
J gene: TRBJ2-1
clone size: NA
CDR3 length: 17
CDR3 DNA: TGTGCCAGTAGTAGGACTCTAGCGGGCAACTCCTACAATGAGCAGTTCTTC
CDR3 protein: CASSRTLAGNSYNEQFF

D gene: NA
V gene: TRBV7-2
J gene: TRBJ2-3
clone size: NA
CDR3 length: 13
CDR3 DNA: TGTGCCAGCGGGACGGGCCTAGTGGATACGCAGTATTTT
CDR3 protein: CASGTGLVDTQYF

D gene: NA
V gene: TRBV7-8
J gene: TRBJ2-1
clone size: few
CDR3 length: 12
CDR3 DNA: TGTGCCAGCAGCTTAGCGATCAATGAGCAGTTCTTC
CDR3 protein: CASSLAINEQFF

D gene: NA
V gene: TRBV5-8
J gene: TRBJ2-2
clone size: once
CDR3 length: 16
CDR3 DNA: TGTGCCAGCAGCTTGTTAGGCCTTGGGGAATCTGGGGAGCTGTTTTTT
CDR3 protein: CASSLLGLGESGELFF

D gene: NA
V gene: TRBV7-9
J gene: TRBJ2-2
clone size: NA
CDR3 length: 13
CDR3 DNA: TGTGCCAGCAGCCGTGCGGGCACCGGGGAGCTGTTTTTT
CDR3 protein: CASSRAGTGELFF

D gene: NA
V gene: TRBV6-1
J gene: TRBJ1-5
clone size: few
CDR3 length: 13
CDR3 DNA: TGTGCCAGCAATACAGGGCAGGGACAGCCCCAGCATTTT
CDR3 protein: CASNTGQGQPQHF

D gene: TRBD1
V gene: TRBV6-5
J gene: TRBJ2-3
clone size: once
CDR3 length: 13
CDR3 DNA: TGTGCCAGCAGGGGGACAGGCACAGATACGCAGTATTTT
CDR3 protein: CASRGTGTDTQYF

D gene: NA
V gene: TRBV13
J gene: TRBJ2-7
clone size: NA
CDR3 length: 15
CDR3 DNA: TGTGCCAGCAGCTTATCGTCCGCCGCGTCTAACGAGCAGTACTTC
CDR3 protein: CASSLSSAASNEQYF

D gene: NA
V gene: TRBV19
J gene: TRBJ2-1
clone size: NA
CDR3 length: 16
CDR3 DNA: TGTGCCAGTAGTATAAGGTCGAGTTCCTCCTACAATGAGCAGTTCTTC
CDR3 protein: CASSIRSSSSYNEQFF

D gene: NA
V gene: TRBV20-1
J gene: TRBJ1-2
clone size: few
CDR3 length: 11
CDR3 DNA: TGCAGTGTACGAGATAACTATGGCTACACCTTC
CDR3 protein: CSVRDNYGYTF

D gene: TRBD2
V gene: TRBV5-5
J gene: TRBJ2-1
clone size: NA
CDR3 length: 14
CDR3 DNA: TGTGCCAGCAGCGCCCCGGGACTAGCGCCCCTCAGGATCTTC
CDR3 protein: CASSAPGLAPLRIF

D gene: TRBD2
V gene: TRBV13
J gene: TRBJ2-2
clone size: NA
CDR3 length: 16
CDR3 DNA: TGTGCCAGCAGCCCGCGGACTAGCGGAAACACCGGGGAGCTGTTTTTT
CDR3 protein: CASSPRTSGNTGELFF

D gene: NA
V gene: TRBV27
J gene: TRBJ1-1
clone size: NA
CDR3 length: 14
CDR3 DNA: TGTGCCAGCAGTTTATCAGGGTTCAGGACTGAAGCTTTCTTT
CDR3 protein: CASSLSGFRTEAFF

D gene: NA
V gene: TRBV9
J gene: TRBJ2-7
clone size: NA
CDR3 length: 14
CDR3 DNA: TGTGCCAGCAGCGTAGGTCAGGCAGGCTACGAGCAGTACTTC
CDR3 protein: CASSVGQAGYEQYF

D gene: TRBD2
V gene: TRBV4-3
J gene: TRBJ2-3
clone size: NA
CDR3 length: 17
CDR3 DNA: TGCGCCAGCAGCCAAGTCTGGGCGGGGGGCGGCACAGATACGCAGTATTTT
CDR3 protein: CASSQVWAGGGTDTQYF